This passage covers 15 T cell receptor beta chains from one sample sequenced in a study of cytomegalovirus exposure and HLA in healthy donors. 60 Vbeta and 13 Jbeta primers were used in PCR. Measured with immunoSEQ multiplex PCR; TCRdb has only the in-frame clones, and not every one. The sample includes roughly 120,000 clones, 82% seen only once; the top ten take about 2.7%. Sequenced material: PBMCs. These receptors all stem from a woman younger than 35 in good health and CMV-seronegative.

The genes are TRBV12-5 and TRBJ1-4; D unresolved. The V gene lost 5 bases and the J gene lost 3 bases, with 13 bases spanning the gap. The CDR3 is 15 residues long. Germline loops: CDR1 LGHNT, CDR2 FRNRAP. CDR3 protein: CASGPSGRANEKLFF. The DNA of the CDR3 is TGTGCTAGTGGTCCCTCCGGGAGGGCTAATGAAAAACTGTTTTTT.

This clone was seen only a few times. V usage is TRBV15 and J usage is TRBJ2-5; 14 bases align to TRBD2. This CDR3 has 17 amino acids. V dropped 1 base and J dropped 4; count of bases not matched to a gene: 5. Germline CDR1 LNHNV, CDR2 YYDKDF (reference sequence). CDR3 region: CATSRGGLAGASETQYF. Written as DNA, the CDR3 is TGTGCCACCAGCAGAGGGGGACTAGCGGGGGCCTCAGAGACCCAGTACTTC.

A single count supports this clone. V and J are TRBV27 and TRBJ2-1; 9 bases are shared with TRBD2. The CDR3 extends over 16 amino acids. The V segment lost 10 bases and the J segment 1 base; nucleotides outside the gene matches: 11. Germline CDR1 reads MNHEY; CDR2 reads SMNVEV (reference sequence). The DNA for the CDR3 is TGTGCCACCATGGACCTGCTAGCGGGGTCCTACAATGAGCAGTTCTTC. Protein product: CATMDLLAGSYNEQFF.

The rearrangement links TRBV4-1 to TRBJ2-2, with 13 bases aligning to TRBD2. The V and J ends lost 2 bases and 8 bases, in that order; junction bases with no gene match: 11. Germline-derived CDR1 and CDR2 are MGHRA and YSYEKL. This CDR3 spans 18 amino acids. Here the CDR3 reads CASSQPGTSGVYGGELFF. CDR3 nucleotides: TGCGCCAGCAGCCAACCCGGGACTAGCGGGGTCTATGGGGGGGAGCTGTTTTTT.

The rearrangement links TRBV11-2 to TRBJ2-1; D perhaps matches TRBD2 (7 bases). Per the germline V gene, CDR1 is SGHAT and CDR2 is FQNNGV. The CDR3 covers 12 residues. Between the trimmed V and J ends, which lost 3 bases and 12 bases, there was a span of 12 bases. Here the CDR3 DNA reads TGTGCCAGCAGCTTCGGGGAGGGGGTGCAGTTCTTC. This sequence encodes CASSFGEGVQFF.

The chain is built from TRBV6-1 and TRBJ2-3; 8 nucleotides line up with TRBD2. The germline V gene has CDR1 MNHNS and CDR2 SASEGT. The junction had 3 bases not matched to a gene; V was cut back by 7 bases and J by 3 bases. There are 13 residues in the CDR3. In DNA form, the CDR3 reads TGTGCCAGCAAGGGACTAGGTACAGATACGCAGTATTTT. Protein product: CASKGLGTDTQYF.

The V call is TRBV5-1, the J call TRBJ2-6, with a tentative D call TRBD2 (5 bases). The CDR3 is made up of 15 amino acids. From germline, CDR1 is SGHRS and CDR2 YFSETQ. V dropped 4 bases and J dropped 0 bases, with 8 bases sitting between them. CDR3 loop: CASSARVSGANVLTF. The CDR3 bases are TGCGCCAGCAGCGCGAGGGTCTCTGGGGCCAACGTCCTGACTTTC. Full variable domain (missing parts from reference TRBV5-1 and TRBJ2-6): KAGVTQTPRYLIKTRGQQVTLSCSPISGHRSVSWYQQTPGQGLQFLFEYFSETQRNKGNFPGRFSGRQFSNSRSEMNVSTLELGDSALYLCASSARVSGANVLTFGAGSRLTVL.

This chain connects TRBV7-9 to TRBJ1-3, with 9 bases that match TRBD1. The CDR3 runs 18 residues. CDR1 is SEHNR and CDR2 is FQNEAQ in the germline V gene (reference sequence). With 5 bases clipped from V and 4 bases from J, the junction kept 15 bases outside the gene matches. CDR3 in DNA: TGTGCCAGCAGCCTCCCGGGACAGGGAAGCCCACCCGGAAACACCATATATTTT. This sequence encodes CASSLPGQGSPPGNTIYF.

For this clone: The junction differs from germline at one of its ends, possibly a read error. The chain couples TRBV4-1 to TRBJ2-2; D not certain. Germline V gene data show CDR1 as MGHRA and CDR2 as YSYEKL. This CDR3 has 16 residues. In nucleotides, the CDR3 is TGCGCCAGCAGTCAAGTAACCGGTGTGTTAAGCGGGGAGCTGTTTTTT. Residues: CASSQVTGVLSGELFF.

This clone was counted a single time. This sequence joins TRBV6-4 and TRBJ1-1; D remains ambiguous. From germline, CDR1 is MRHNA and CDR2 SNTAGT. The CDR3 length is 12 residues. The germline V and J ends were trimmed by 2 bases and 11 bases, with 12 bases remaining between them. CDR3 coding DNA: TGTGCCAGCAGTGACGGTAACAGCTGGGCTTTCTTT. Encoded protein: CASSDGNSWAFF.

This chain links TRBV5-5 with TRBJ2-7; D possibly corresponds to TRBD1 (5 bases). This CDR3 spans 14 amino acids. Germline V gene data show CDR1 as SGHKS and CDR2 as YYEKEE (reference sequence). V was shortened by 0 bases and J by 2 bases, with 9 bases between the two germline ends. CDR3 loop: CASSLGAGPYEQYF. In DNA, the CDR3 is TGTGCCAGCAGCTTGGGGGCAGGGCCCTACGAGCAGTACTTC.

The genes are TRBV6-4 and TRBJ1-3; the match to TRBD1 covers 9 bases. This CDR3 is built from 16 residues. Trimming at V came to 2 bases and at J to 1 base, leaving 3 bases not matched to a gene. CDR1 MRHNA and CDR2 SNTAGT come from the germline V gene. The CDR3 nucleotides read TGTGCCAGCAGTGACACAGGGGGCGCTTCTGGAAACACCATATATTTT. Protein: CASSDTGGASGNTIYF.

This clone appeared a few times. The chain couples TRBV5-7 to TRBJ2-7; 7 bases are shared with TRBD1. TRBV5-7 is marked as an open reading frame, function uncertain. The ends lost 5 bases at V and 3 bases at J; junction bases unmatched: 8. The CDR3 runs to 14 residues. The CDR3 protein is CASRDRDRVYEQYF. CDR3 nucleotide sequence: TGTGCCAGCAGAGACCGGGACAGAGTCTACGAGCAGTACTTC.

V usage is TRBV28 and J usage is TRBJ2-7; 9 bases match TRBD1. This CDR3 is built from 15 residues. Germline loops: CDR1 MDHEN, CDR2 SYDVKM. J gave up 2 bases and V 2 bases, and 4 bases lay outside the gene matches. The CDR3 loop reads CASSLMGQGAYEQYF. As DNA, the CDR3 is TGTGCCAGCAGTTTAATGGGACAGGGAGCCTACGAGCAGTACTTC.

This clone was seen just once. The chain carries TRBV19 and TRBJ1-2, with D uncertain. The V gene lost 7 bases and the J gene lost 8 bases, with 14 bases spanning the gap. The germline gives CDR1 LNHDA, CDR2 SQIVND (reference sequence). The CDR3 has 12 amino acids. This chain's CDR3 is CASKEGRRGYTF. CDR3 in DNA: TGTGCCAGTAAGGAGGGTCGTAGGGGCTACACCTTC. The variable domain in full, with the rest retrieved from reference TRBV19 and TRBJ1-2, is DGGITQSPKYLFRKEGQNVTLSCEQNLNHDAMYWYRQDPGQGLRLIYYSQIVNDFQKGDIAEGYSVSREKKESFPLTVTSAQKNPTAFYLCASKEGRRGYTFGSGTRLTVV.